This TCR beta chain was sequenced in a study of T cell repertoires in cytomegalovirus infection. Study summary: HLA-C-restricted CMV epitopes, recently identified, and well-studied HLA-B-restricted ones were used by the study. Public signatures in TCR beta pointed to CMV infection and matching HLA type. Points from the study as a whole: Cumulative frequency of public TCR beta families picked out carriers of CMV plus the relevant HLA.

V was pared by 4 bases and J by 8 bases, with 12 bases between. The CDR3 spans 13 residues. Germline-derived CDR1 and CDR2 are SGHRS and YFSETQ. TCRdb redid the calling of the reads with MiXCR, one entry per CDR3 protein. The sample has about 360,000 distinct CDR3 sequences, about 35% seen once. A word on this clonotype: Its antigen is currently unknown.

This specimen was cultured PBMCs, taken from culture after CMV antigen stimulation. The clonotype was recovered from a human donor in good health (CMV status not recorded). Some clones in this sample may be carry-over from other donors' samples. The genes are TRBV5-1 and TRBJ1-4; D gene uncertain. Here the CDR3 DNA reads TGCGCCAGCAGCGAAAGGGTGGAAGAAAAACTGTTTTTT. This encodes CASSERVEEKLFF.